The clone carrying this T cell receptor (beta chain) has more than one count but fewer than ten. The sample carries other DNA sequences with the same CDR3. Data came from immunoSEQ multiplex PCR; TCRdb stores just in-frame clones and leaves some out. The table lists more than 300,000 clones, around 87% of them singletons. The data are from a study of blood T cell repertoires in COVID-19. Study-level background: The United States, Italy and Spain provided the acute and convalescent COVID-19 samples. From T cells, B-cell-depleted T cells, or PBMCs came the material, which was cDNA or gDNA.

V lost 4 bases to trimming and J lost 4 bases; unmatched junction nucleotides: 5. Germline V gene sequence: CDR1 SGHTA, CDR2 FQGNSA. The CDR3 sequence is 15 residues long. The chain has TRBV7-2 and TRBJ2-1, with 9 bases aligning to TRBD2. The clonotype was recovered from a woman aged 45-60 years with COVID-19, enrolled during active disease. The sequenced material came from peripheral blood. In DNA form, the CDR3 reads TGTGCCAGCAGCTCGGGGACTAGCTCTTACAATGAGCAGTTCTTC. This encodes CASSSGTSSYNEQFF.